These 23 T cell receptor beta chains were all obtained from the same sample, sequenced in a study of T cells in Graves' hyperthyroidism and ophthalmopathy. Researchers took RNA transcripts and amplified the TCR beta CDR3 regions from them. Researchers ran a first-round RT-PCR on the TCR CDR3 using the HTBI primer set. MiXCR, applied by TCRdb to the multiplex PCR reads, yields one record per CDR3 protein. The sample records under 800,000 distinct CDR3 sequences, approximately 14% being singletons. Sequenced: blood. Receptor source: a young woman with Graves' hyperthyroidism.

A few counts support this clonotype. The chain employs TRBV9 and TRBJ1-1, with a tentative D call TRBD1 (6 bases). In germline, CDR1 is SGDLS, CDR2 YYNGEE. CDR3 length equals 13 residues. Trimming removed 5 bases from V and 8 bases from J, with 16 bases in between. The CDR3, as DNA: TGTGCCAGCAGTGAGGCTTTTGGACAGGAAGCTTTCTTT. Encoded protein: CASSEAFGQEAFF.

At least ten counts were recorded for this clonotype. The gene calls are TRBV10-3 and TRBJ1-1; the match to TRBD1 covers 8 bases. Germline V CDR1 and CDR2: ENHRY, SYGVKD. The CDR3 is 13 residues long. After removal of 7 bases from V and 3 bases from J, the junction contained 4 bases not matched to a gene. CDR3 amino acids: CAITATGDTEAFF. The CDR3 DNA is TGTGCCATCACTGCGACAGGGGACACTGAAGCTTTCTTT.

This clonotype was recorded at least ten times. The J gene is TRBJ2-5, the V gene TRBV20-1; no clear D gene. V was trimmed by 4 bases and J by 1 base, leaving 16 bases between them. CDR3 length: 15 residues. Germline V gives CDR1 DFQATT, CDR2 SNEGSKA (reference sequence). The CDR3 loop reads CSAIPLLGFQETQYF. The CDR3 region has the DNA TGCAGTGCTATCCCCCTTTTGGGTTTCCAAGAGACCCAGTACTTC.

This clonotype was observed at least ten times. The V and J genes are TRBV20-1 and TRBJ2-1; D call uncertain. Germline-derived CDR1 and CDR2 are DFQATT and SNEGSKA (reference sequence). This CDR3 has 13 amino acids. The V and J ends lost 3 bases and 5 bases respectively, with 11 bases between them. CDR3 in DNA: TGCAGTGCTAGGGCTGGACGTAACAATGAGCAGTTCTTC. Amino acid sequence: CSARAGRNNEQFF.

This clonotype was detected many times. CDR3 region: CASSYRDRGYEQYF. CDR3 nucleotide sequence: TGTGCCAGCAGCTACCGGGACAGGGGATATGAGCAGTACTTC. The V gene is TRBV7-2, the J gene TRBJ2-7, with 10 bases identical to TRBD1. The germline gives CDR1 SGHTA, CDR2 FQGNSA. The CDR3 contains 14 residues. The trim removed 4 bases at V and 7 bases at J, leaving 7 bases unmatched. Looking up the rest from reference TRBV7-2 and TRBJ2-7 gives the full variable domain: GAGVSQSPSNKVTEKGKDVELRCDPISGHTALYWYRQSLGQGLEFLIYFQGNSAPDKSGLPSDRFSAERTGGSVSTLTIQRTQQEDSAVYLCASSYRDRGYEQYFGPGTRLTVT.

This chain links TRBV19 with TRBJ1-2; 9 bases match TRBD1. Germline lookup yields CDR1 LNHDA and CDR2 SQIVND (reference sequence). Trimming cost V 5 bases and J 0 bases; bases outside gene matches: 10. The CDR3 sequence is 17 residues long. This chain's CDR3 is CASSSGQGFPSNYGYTF. The CDR3 DNA is TGTGCCAGTAGTTCGGGACAGGGATTCCCCTCTAACTATGGCTACACCTTC.

V usage is TRBV7-2 and J usage is TRBJ1-6, with TRBD1 as a possible D gene (5 bases). Trimming left V 2 bases short and J 7 bases short, with 12 bases between. Germline V gene data show CDR1 as SGHTA and CDR2 as FQGNSA. The CDR3 totals 15 residues. The CDR3 is CASSLLGDENSPLHF. Written as DNA, the CDR3 is TGTGCCAGCAGCTTACTTGGGGACGAAAATTCACCCCTCCACTTT.

This clonotype was counted many times. This rearrangement joins TRBV11-1 to TRBJ2-4; possible D gene TRBD2, 5 bases. The length of the CDR3 is 14 residues. Deletions cut 10 bases from V and 1 base from J, with 14 bases between. Germline V lookup: CDR1 SGHAT, CDR2 FQDESV (reference sequence). The CDR3 reads CANGEIWAKNIQYF. The CDR3 bases are TGTGCCAACGGGGAGATTTGGGCCAAAAACATTCAGTACTTC.

This clonotype was observed a few times. The CDR3 reads CASSATGTSGTKDTQYF. DNA for the CDR3: TGTGCCAGCAGCGCAACCGGGACTAGCGGGACGAAAGATACGCAGTATTTT. This chain joins TRBV11-2 and TRBJ2-3; 13 bases match TRBD2. The junction had 10 bases not matched to a gene; V was cut back by 5 bases and J by 5 bases. Looked up from germline, CDR1 is SGHAT and CDR2 is FQNNGV. This CDR3 region has 17 residues.

The chain is built from TRBV28 and TRBJ1-6; the D is unclear. With 10 bases removed from V and 10 bases from J, the gap between germline ends came to 20 bases. The CDR3 spans 14 residues. Germline CDR1 reads MDHEN; CDR2 reads SYDVKM. The CDR3 protein is CATAGGREASPLHF. The CDR3 DNA sequence: TGTGCCACCGCCGGTGGGAGGGAAGCCTCACCCCTCCACTTT.

This clonotype was detected many times. The genes are TRBV9 and TRBJ1-1, with 7 bases aligning to TRBD1. This CDR3 spans 14 amino acids. Trimming removed 4 bases from V and 10 bases from J; junction bases left unmatched: 13. Germline CDR1 SGDLS, CDR2 YYNGEE. CDR3 region: CASSPQTGLLGAFF. CDR3 bases: TGTGCCAGCAGCCCCCAGACAGGGCTACTAGGAGCTTTCTTT.

This clonotype occurred many times. The chain uses TRBV20-1 and TRBJ1-5; a possible D gene is TRBD1 (6 bases). V dropped 6 bases and J dropped 2 bases, with 23 bases sitting between them. Germline V lookup: CDR1 DFQATT, CDR2 SNEGSKA (reference sequence). The length of the CDR3 is 17 residues. The CDR3 is CSASDRGNWARNQPQHF. CDR3 bases: TGCAGTGCGTCGGACAGAGGAAATTGGGCGCGCAATCAGCCCCAGCATTTT.

This clonotype was seen at least ten times. The chain links TRBV29-1 to TRBJ2-2, with 12 bases fitting TRBD2. The CDR3 consists of 16 residues. V shed 4 bases, J shed 5 bases, and the junction held 8 bases outside the gene matches. CDR1 and CDR2 (germline): SQVTM, ANQGSEA. CDR3 nucleotides: TGCAGCGTTGTCCCGACTAGCGGGAGTAGTACCGGGGAGCTGTTTTTT. It is translated as CSVVPTSGSSTGELFF.

This clonotype was seen repeatedly, ten times or more. V and J are TRBV12-3 or TRBV12-4 and TRBJ2-7; D not certain. This CDR3 contains 13 residues. The V end lost 0 bases, the J end lost 3 bases, and 6 bases lay between the germline ends. The DNA for the CDR3 is TGTGCCAGCAGTTTAGCGGAAAACTACGAGCAGTACTTC. This encodes CASSLAENYEQYF.

The sample holds many counts of this clonotype. The chain couples TRBV9 to TRBJ2-1; tentative D call: TRBD2 (5 bases). CDR3 size: 15 residues. The V gene lost 0 bases and the J gene lost 4 bases, with 11 bases spanning the gap. In germline, CDR1 is SGDLS, CDR2 YYNGEE. The CDR3 sequence: CASSVGRTSYNEQFF. The CDR3 DNA reads TGTGCCAGCAGCGTAGGAAGGACTTCGTACAATGAGCAGTTCTTC.

A few counts support this clonotype. The chain recombines TRBV12-3 or TRBV12-4 with TRBJ1-1; D is ambiguous. Trimming removed 0 bases at V and 8 bases at J, with 7 bases between. The CDR3 runs to 12 residues. CDR3 sequence reads: CASSLALLEAFF. Here the CDR3 DNA reads TGTGCCAGCAGTTTAGCCCTGCTGGAAGCTTTCTTT.

This clonotype was counted at least ten times. CDR3 in DNA: TGTGCCAGCAGTGGAACGGGCCGGGGCTACGAGCAGTACTTC. It is translated as CASSGTGRGYEQYF. The chain combines TRBV2 with TRBJ2-7; the D gene is possibly TRBD2 (5 bases). This CDR3 region has 14 residues. Per the germline V gene, CDR1 is SNHLY and CDR2 is FYNNEI. V lost 4 bases to trimming and J lost 3 bases, with 13 bases between them. The variable domain in full, completed from reference TRBV2 and TRBJ2-7, reads EPEVTQTPSHQVTQMGQEVILRCVPISNHLYFYWYRQILGQKVEFLVSFYNNEISEKSEIFDDQFSVERPDGSNFTLKIRSTKLEDSAMYFCASSGTGRGYEQYFGPGTRLTVT.

The chain combines TRBV13 with TRBJ2-3, with 13 bases aligning to TRBD2. The CDR3 totals 22 residues. The V gene end was trimmed by 5 bases and the J gene end by 5 bases; junction bases not matched to a gene: 25. Germline loops: CDR1 PRHDT, CDR2 FYEKMQ (reference sequence). The CDR3 bases are TGTGCCAGCAGCCCCCGTGGTGGGGATCTAACTAGCGGGAGGGCCCGTAGAGATACGCAGTATTTT. Its protein product is CASSPRGGDLTSGRARRDTQYF.

This clonotype was observed a few times. The V gene is TRBV30, the J gene TRBJ2-1, with 7 bases aligning to TRBD1. With 5 bases clipped from V and 6 bases from J, the junction kept 4 bases outside the gene matches. From germline, CDR1 is GTSNPN and CDR2 SVGIG (reference sequence). The CDR3 totals 12 residues. The CDR3 nucleotides are TGTGCCTGGGACAGGGTCGGCAATGAGCAGTTCTTC. This encodes CAWDRVGNEQFF.

The sample holds many counts of this clonotype. The genes are TRBV2 and TRBJ1-1; perhaps TRBD1 as D (6 bases). The germline V gene has CDR1 SNHLY and CDR2 FYNNEI. The ends were cut back, 5 bases at V and 0 bases at J, with 10 bases in the middle. The CDR3 covers 14 residues. CDR3 loop: CASSNRDLNTEAFF. In DNA form, the CDR3 reads TGTGCCAGCAGTAACAGGGATTTGAACACTGAAGCTTTCTTT.

This clonotype was recorded at least ten times. The rearrangement uses TRBV5-1 and TRBJ1-1; 8 positions agree with TRBD1. CDR1 and CDR2 (germline): SGHRS, YFSETQ. J lost 1 base, V lost 3 bases, and 2 bases had no gene match. The CDR3 extends over 14 amino acids. The CDR3 bases are TGCGCCAGCAGCTCGGGACAGGAGAACACTGAAGCTTTCTTT. Translating it yields CASSSGQENTEAFF.

The chain couples TRBV6-2 or TRBV6-3 to TRBJ2-1, with D perhaps matching TRBD2 (6 bases). The CDR3 has 12 amino acids. V lost 5 bases, J lost 12 bases, and 14 bases lay in between. Germline CDR1 MNHEY, CDR2 SVGEGT. The CDR3 is CASSASGEPQFF. For the CDR3, the DNA is TGTGCCAGCAGTGCCTCGGGGGAACCGCAGTTCTTC.

In this sample, this clonotype turned up many times. The chain is built from TRBV5-5 and TRBJ2-1, with TRBD2 matching over 11 bases. V shed 4 bases and J 6 bases; nucleotides not matched to a gene: 12. Germline assignment: CDR1 SGHKS and CDR2 YYEKEE (reference sequence). This CDR3 region has 17 residues. The CDR3 DNA sequence: TGTGCCAGCAGCCCTAACGCGGCTAGCGGGAGGATCAATGAGCAGTTCTTC. This translates into CASSPNAASGRINEQFF.